This TCR beta chain is from a study of CD8 T cells in ankylosing spondylitis. Libraries for TCR beta were made by quantitative 5'-RACE with molecular barcodes. One entry per CDR3 protein, called by TCRdb with MiXCR from the 5' RACE reads. This sample has 750,000 to 850,000 distinct CDR3 sequences, with approximately 12% found just once. A few counts support this clonotype. The antigen is undetermined. Study-wide results and limits: Disease-linked clones had a CD8+ phenotype and relatively low frequency in peripheral blood. Disease-linked clones were reportedly significantly enriched in matched ankylosing spondylitis synovial fluid. Earlier work had already found some motif variants in reactive arthritis synovial fluid and blood. Characteristic, it appeared, of ankylosing spondylitis blood was a TCR beta motif of about eight highly homologous variants.

V was pared by 1 base and J by 1 base, with 10 bases between. Germline assignment: CDR1 SGHTA and CDR2 FQGTGA. The CDR3 covers 15 residues. The TCR sequence derives from a male donor with ankylosing spondylitis. The sequenced sample was blood, either unsorted or a sorted T cell fraction (not recorded which). The chain recombines TRBV7-3 with TRBJ1-1; D might be TRBD1 (5 bases). CDR3 loop: CASSLNGASNTEAFF. As DNA, the CDR3 is TGTGCCAGCAGCTTAAACGGGGCCTCGAACACTGAAGCTTTCTTT.